The clone carrying this T cell receptor (beta chain) has only a few counts. This specimen belongs to a study of T cell repertoires in cytomegalovirus infection. With 4 bases removed from V and 10 bases from J, the gap between germline ends came to 10 bases. Germline V CDR1 and CDR2: KGHDR, SFDVKD. The CDR3 consists of 12 residues. MiXCR, applied by TCRdb to the reads, yields one record per CDR3 protein. This sample has over 150,000 distinct CDR3 sequences, with approximately 18% found just once. Input material: CD8+ T cells from PBMCs. This receptor was obtained from a human donor in good health (CMV status not recorded). Some clones in this sample may be carry-over from other donors' samples. The chain employs TRBV24-1 and TRBJ2-1; no reliable D call. CDR3 loop: CATSDPLGEQFF. CDR3 nucleotide sequence: TGTGCCACCAGTGACCCTCTAGGGGAGCAGTTCTTC.